Ten or more counts support the clone carrying this T cell receptor (beta chain). Investigators profiled TCR beta VDJ and CDR3 from genomic DNA template. Each CDR3 protein is one row after TCRdb ran MiXCR on the reads. This table holds some 130,000 distinct CDR3 sequences, over 45% found once. The sample originates from a study of CD8+CD57+ T cells in acquired aplastic anemia. Trimming removed 2 bases from V and 2 bases from J, with 5 bases in between. The germline V gene encodes CDR1 LGHDT and CDR2 YNNKEL (reference sequence). This CDR3 has 13 amino acids. V usage is TRBV3-1 and J usage is TRBJ2-3; D is unclear. The TCR was taken from a human donor in good health, serving as a control. Sequences were obtained from sorted CD4+, CD8+, or CD8+CD57+ T cells (not recorded which) from PBMCs. The CDR3 DNA reads as TGTGCCAGCAGCCAACCCCCCACAGATACGCAGTATTTT. It specifies CASSQPPTDTQYF.